This T cell receptor (beta chain) was sequenced in a study of T cells after yellow fever vaccination (dated by TCRdb to about 2019). Background on the whole study: Libraries from fractions with low cell numbers were prepared with the SMART-Seq v4 Ultra Low Input RNA kit. To follow T-cell clones before and after both primary and booster YFV17D yellow fever vaccination, bulk TCR alpha and beta repertoires underwent longitudinal sequencing. Two healthy male donors made up the cohort, one aged 18 to 30 years and the other aged 30 to 39 years. Blood was collected at multiple timepoints before and after primary and secondary immunization, and bulk PBMC replicates and cell subsets were isolated.

The paper as a whole reports these results and caveats: A small share of clonotypes occurred in both CD4 and CD8 compartments, likely arising from convergent recombination. Most clones expanded after primary vaccination were re-detected after the booster (about 96% of CD4 and 88% of CD8), suggesting broad memory maintenance. Compared with the primary T-cell response, the secondary T-cell response was weaker but faster, peaking on day 5 rather than day 15. The study included only two donors, which limits how far the findings can be generalized. Computational filtering was required because FACS-sorted repertoires could contain abundant contaminating clonotypes from the bulk population.

The CDR3 contains 15 residues, cysteine and phenylalanine counted. The CDR3 DNA has 45 bases and is translated from base 1. The germline V gene sets CDR1 to LGHNA and CDR2 to YSLEER. V and J lose 1 base and 3 bases, and a span of 10 bases separates them. TCRdb lists the instrument as Illumina NovaSeq 6000. TCR cDNA was synthesized by 5'RACE template switching, which introduced a universal primer site and unique molecular identifiers. Priming for cDNA synthesis came from both the TCR alpha and TCR beta constant segments. Library amplification involved two PCR steps, and the second step added sample barcodes and sequencing adapters. Sequencing of libraries was done on Illumina HiSeq 2500 (2x100 bp) or NovaSeq (2x150 bp). The published analysis was carried out like this. MIGEC was used to demultiplex reads and collapse the reads into UMI consensus sequences, and MiXCR was used for V(D)J alignment. Using edgeR on replicate PBMC samples, clonotypes were called vaccine-responding if FDR was below 0.01 and the log2 fold change was above 5 up to day 15. CD4 or CD8 identity was assigned to each bulk clonotype according to whether the clonotype was present at higher abundance in the sequenced CD4 repertoire or the sequenced CD8 repertoire. TCRdb's own reprocessing of the public reads used fastp at Q25 and MiXCR and kept productive beta chains. Each entry merges the rows of one CDR3 protein and shows their most common DNA and genes. The V and J calls shown here were made by TCRdb, not taken from the authors' results. The sample includes hundreds of thousands of distinct CDR3 sequences, with roughly 20% observed a single time. Of the sample, roughly 19% falls within the top ten clones.

In this sample, this clonotype turned up a few times. Which antigen it targets is not known. Base qualities are not recorded, but no much larger clone differs from it by a single base. According to the study, the label for this sample's treatment or condition signals: live attenuated yellow fever vaccine strain. At each blood-draw timepoint, two biological replicates of bulk PBMCs were collected. PBMCs were isolated from peripheral blood using a standard Ficoll-Paque protocol. RNA was extracted with TriZol from bulk PBMCs, CD4 and CD8 fractions, and dextramer-positive and dextramer-negative fractions.

The chain is encoded by TRBV4-3 joined to TRBJ2-1; a confident D gene designation cannot be given. The TCR sequence derives from a man between 18 and 35 years old who received the YFV17D yellow fever vaccine. The material was PBMCs, obtained before the yellow fever booster vaccination. The sequenced DNA is TGCGCCAGCAGCCAAGGCATAGGGATCTACAATGAGCAGTTCTTC. Its translation is CASSQGIGIYNEQFF.